This T cell receptor beta chain is from a study of OX40 agonist ivuxolimab in advanced cancers. About the study: Patients received ivuxolimab, an intravenous treatment, every 2 weeks at 0.01 to 10 mg/kg.

The V and J ends lost 2 bases and 7 bases respectively, with 18 bases between them. Germline assignment: CDR1 SNHLY and CDR2 FYNNEI. This CDR3 comprises 16 residues. Repertoires were generated with immunoSEQ multiplex PCR, while TCRdb's copy carries only in-frame clones and drops some. The sample has 70,000 to 95,000 clones, more than 75% seen once. To note about this clone: Its cognate antigen is unknown.

Study results and caveats: CD4+ and CD8+ T cells in blood underwent clonal expansion by week 6 at 0.1 to 3.0 mg/kg.

The rearrangement links TRBV2 to TRBJ2-1; perhaps TRBD1 as D (5 bases). The sequence was obtained from an adult with an advanced solid tumor such as melanoma, head and neck, liver or kidney cancer. Sequencing was performed on CD4+ or CD8+ T cells sorted from blood, taken in a trial of the OX40 agonist ivuxolimab. CDR3 DNA: TGTGCCAGCAGTGAATCTATGTCAGGGATCCGTAATGAGCAGTTCTTC. This translates into CASSESMSGIRNEQFF.